This TCR beta chain was observed in a study of cytomegalovirus exposure and HLA in healthy donors. Study findings and constraints: The classifier reportedly diagnosed cytomegalovirus status with high specificity and sensitivity. Serostatus for CMV was the only available immune exposure information.

Both 60 Vbeta primers and 13 Jbeta primers went into the PCR. Some clones are missing from TCRdb's copy, which holds only in-frame ones; the method was immunoSEQ multiplex PCR. The table lists roughly 100,000 clones, over 70% of them singletons. About this clone: Its antigen is not identified.

CDR3 length: 19 residues. Per germline, CDR1 LNHDA and CDR2 SQIVND (reference sequence). Germline trimming cut 3 bases from V and 3 bases from J; bases unmatched to any gene: 15. The sample was PBMCs. The V and J genes are TRBV19 and TRBJ2-7; 12 positions agree with TRBD2. This clonotype was sampled from a woman between 40 and 55 years old in good health and CMV-seropositive. The CDR3 here is CASSIFASGGASYSYEQYF. The CDR3 region has the DNA TGTGCCAGTAGTATTTTCGCTAGCGGGGGGGCCAGCTACAGCTACGAGCAGTACTTC.